Listed below are T cell receptor beta chains from one sample, sequenced in a study of shared clonotypes between healthy human individuals. Repertoires were generated with immunoSEQ multiplex PCR, while TCRdb's copy carries only in-frame clones and drops some. The sample yields around 1.6 million clones, 95% to 99% seen once. Specimen: naive CD4+ T cells sorted from blood. Receptor source: a man younger than 45 in good health. Each CDR3 is given with its conserved first and last residue. D genes are given only for firm matches. Not every row has a clone size; where given, it reads once, few, many or a size class.

>-|TRBV5-1|TRBJ2-7|TRBD1
CASSHRQGFFEQYF
TGCGCCAGCAGCCACCGACAGGGGTTCTTCGAGCAGTACTTC
>-|TRBV27|TRBJ2-6|-
CASSLSWGQGTGANVLTF
TGTGCCAGCAGTTTATCTTGGGGGCAGGGAACTGGGGCCAACGTCCTGACTTTC
>-|TRBV15|TRBJ2-3|-
CATSRGTGDTQYF
TGTGCCACCAGCAGAGGGACGGGGGATACGCAGTATTTT
>-|TRBV25-1|TRBJ2-2|-
CASSEYTYTGELFF
TGTGCCAGCAGTGAATACACCTACACCGGGGAGCTGTTTTTT
>-|TRBV5-6|TRBJ2-7|-
CASSPGLGSGAYEQYF
TGTGCCAGCAGCCCGGGTTTAGGGTCAGGGGCTTACGAGCAGTACTTC
>-|TRBV27|TRBJ1-2|TRBD1
CASSLVAGGWNGYTF
TGTGCCAGCAGTTTAGTGGCAGGGGGATGGAATGGCTACACCTTC
>-|TRBV7-8|TRBJ2-7|TRBD2
CASSLVGGLAGRVYEQYF
TGTGCCAGCAGCTTAGTGGGTGGGCTAGCGGGAAGGGTCTACGAGCAGTACTTC
>-|TRBV5-1|TRBJ2-3|-
CASSLVSGTVTDTQYF
TGCGCCAGCAGCTTGGTCTCAGGGACGGTAACAGATACGCAGTATTTT
>once|TRBV6-5|TRBJ1-1|-
CASSSTQVEGNTEAFF
TGTGCCAGCAGTTCCACTCAGGTGGAGGGGAACACTGAAGCTTTCTTT
>-|TRBV5-4|TRBJ2-4|-
CASSLEGQVKNIQYF
TGTGCCAGCAGCTTGGAAGGCCAGGTCAAAAACATTCAGTACTTC
>-|TRBV6-4|TRBJ2-2|TRBD1
CASSRDRNTGELFF
TGTGCCAGCAGCCGGGACAGGAACACCGGGGAGCTGTTTTTT
>-|TRBV9|TRBJ2-3|-
CASSVVGADTQYF
TGTGCCAGCAGCGTAGTGGGGGCAGATACGCAGTATTTT
>-|TRBV28|TRBJ1-5|-
CASSQTNQPQHF
TGTGCCAGCAGCCAAACAAATCAGCCCCAGCATTTT
>-|TRBV2|TRBJ1-5|-
CASSDAGVQPQHF
TGTGCCAGCAGTGACGCAGGGGTTCAGCCCCAGCATTTT
>-|TRBV4-3|TRBJ2-7|-
CASSQTPGYEQYF
TGCGCCAGCAGCCAAACACCAGGATACGAGCAGTACTTC
>once|TRBV29-1|TRBJ1-3|-
CSVVKAGNTIYF
TGCAGCGTTGTGAAGGCTGGAAACACCATATATTTT
>-|TRBV18|TRBJ2-3|TRBD2
CASSPTRASGMFGTDTQYF
TGTGCCAGCTCACCTACTCGTGCTAGCGGGATGTTTGGCACAGATACGCAGTATTTT
>-|TRBV10-3|TRBJ2-3|-
CAINPDSTDTQYF
TGTGCCATCAACCCAGACAGCACAGATACGCAGTATTTT
>-|TRBV10-3|TRBJ1-5|-
CAISQGESNQPQHF
TGTGCCATCAGTCAAGGGGAGAGCAATCAGCCCCAGCATTTT
>-|TRBV28|TRBJ2-7|-
CASRQSGLNYEQYF
TGTGCCAGCAGACAAAGCGGGTTAAACTACGAGCAGTACTTC
>-|TRBV11-2|TRBJ2-2|-
CASSLWDTVTGELFF
TGTGCCAGCAGCTTATGGGACACCGTCACCGGGGAGCTGTTTTTT
>-|TRBV5-1|TRBJ2-3|TRBD1
CASSLTGGSTDTQYF
TGCGCCAGCAGCTTGACAGGGGGAAGCACAGATACGCAGTATTTT
>-|TRBV10-3|TRBJ2-1|-
CAIRKGRDEQFF
TGTGCCATCAGAAAAGGGCGCGATGAGCAGTTCTTC
>-|TRBV2|TRBJ1-2|-
CASSERDGYTF
TGTGCCAGCAGTGAAAGGGACGGCTACACCTTC
>-|TRBV30|TRBJ1-3|-
CAWSVGGPGNTIYF
TGTGCCTGGAGTGTAGGGGGGCCGGGAAACACCATATATTTT
>-|TRBV4-1|TRBJ2-2|-
CASSQAPGYPTGELFF
TGCGCCAGCAGCCAAGCGCCGGGGTATCCCACCGGGGAGCTGTTTTTT
>-|TRBV25-1|TRBJ2-1|TRBD2
CASSELAGGPYNEQFF
TGTGCCAGCAGTGAACTAGCGGGAGGGCCCTACAATGAGCAGTTCTTC
>once|TRBV28|TRBJ1-5|-
CASSLQGGNQPQHF
TGTGCCAGCAGTCTCCAAGGAGGCAATCAGCCCCAGCATTTT
>-|TRBV7-9|TRBJ2-7|-
CASSLVMGGPYEQYF
TGTGCCAGCAGCTTAGTCATGGGGGGACCTTACGAGCAGTACTTC
>-|TRBV28|TRBJ2-7|-
CASSTRVPPEQYF
TGTGCCAGCAGCACCCGGGTCCCCCCCGAGCAGTACTTC
>-|TRBV6-6|TRBJ1-1|TRBD1
CASSQTGVVGTEAFF
TGTGCCAGCAGTCAGACAGGGGTCGTGGGGACTGAAGCTTTCTTT
>-|TRBV7-2|TRBJ2-7|-
CASSLASTGLTYEQYF
TGTGCCAGCAGCTTAGCGTCTACAGGACTAACCTACGAGCAGTACTTC
>-|TRBV5-1|TRBJ2-1|TRBD2
CASSLFTSGRTYNEQFF
TGCGCCAGCAGCTTATTCACTAGCGGGAGGACCTACAATGAGCAGTTCTTC
>-|TRBV9|TRBJ2-3|-
CASSVSGIPENTQYF
TGTGCCAGCAGCGTTAGCGGAATCCCGGAGAATACGCAGTATTTT
>once|TRBV29-1|TRBJ2-7|-
CSVEDRGRTYEQYF
TGCAGCGTTGAAGATCGGGGTCGGACCTACGAGCAGTACTTC
>-|TRBV7-9|TRBJ2-6|-
CASTKISGANVLTF
TGTGCCAGCACGAAGATTTCTGGGGCCAACGTCCTGACTTTC
>-|TRBV10-1|TRBJ1-1|-
CASRRGLNTEAFF
TGCGCCAGCCGCAGGGGCCTGAACACTGAAGCTTTCTTT
>-|TRBV18|TRBJ1-1|TRBD1
CASSTAGTEGTEAFF
TGTGCCAGCTCAACCGCCGGGACAGAAGGGACTGAAGCTTTCTTT
>once|TRBV10-3|TRBJ2-3|TRBD2
CAIRSLAGADTQYF
TGTGCCATCAGGAGTCTAGCGGGAGCTGATACGCAGTATTTT
>once|TRBV7-9|TRBJ2-1|-
CASSGSLDAAFF
TGTGCCAGCAGCGGTTCACTAGATGCGGCGTTCTTC
>-|TRBV6-1|TRBJ2-7|TRBD1
CASSENFSQGANPYEQYF
TGTGCCAGCAGTGAAAACTTTTCTCAGGGGGCTAACCCCTACGAGCAGTACTTC
>-|TRBV7-2|TRBJ1-1|-
CASSSTPRGNTEAFF
TGTGCCAGCAGCTCAACCCCCCGGGGGAACACTGAAGCTTTCTTT
>-|TRBV11-1|TRBJ2-3|TRBD2
CASSPTGVGGTDTQYF
TGTGCCAGCAGCCCGACGGGGGTCGGGGGGACAGATACGCAGTATTTT
>-|TRBV4-3|TRBJ2-7|TRBD2
CASSQDYGGSTYEQYF
TGCGCCAGCAGCCAAGACTACGGCGGGAGCACCTACGAGCAGTACTTC
>-|TRBV5-5|TRBJ2-7|TRBD1
CASSRSGTEGEQYF
TGTGCCAGCAGCAGATCCGGGACAGAGGGCGAGCAGTACTTC
>-|TRBV30|TRBJ1-5|-
CAWSGADLQPQHF
TGTGCCTGGAGCGGGGCAGATCTTCAGCCCCAGCATTTT
>-|TRBV5-1|TRBJ2-3|-
CASWEGDTQYF
TGCGCCAGCTGGGAAGGAGATACGCAGTATTTT
>-|TRBV5-1|TRBJ2-3|TRBD1
CASSRGQSDTQYF
TGCGCCAGCAGCAGGGGACAGTCAGATACGCAGTATTTT
>-|TRBV5-4|TRBJ1-1|-
CASSTQGSNTEAFF
TGTGCCAGCAGCACTCAGGGTTCGAACACTGAAGCTTTCTTT